Detailed here is one T cell receptor beta chain. These data are taken from a study of T cells in Graves' hyperthyroidism and ophthalmopathy. The overall study: Pretreatment peripheral blood was obtained at initial diagnosis.

After removal of 2 bases from V and 6 bases from J, the junction contained 6 bases not matched to a gene. The V gene's germline CDR1 is KGHSH and CDR2 LQKENI. The CDR3 covers 15 residues. Authors of the study amplified TCR beta CDR3 regions from RNA transcripts. Initially, a first-round RT-PCR of the TCR CDR3 employed the HTBI primer set. TCRdb redid the calling of the multiplex PCR reads with MiXCR, one entry per CDR3 protein. The sample includes about 420,000 distinct CDR3 sequences, around 14% of them seen just once. The sequenced material came from blood. This TCR was sampled from a woman between 18 and 29 years old with Graves' hyperthyroidism. This rearrangement joins TRBV18 to TRBJ2-3; TRBD2 matches 9 bases. The CDR3 protein is CASSPGTSLSDTQYF. The CDR3 bases are TGTGCCAGCTCACCAGGGACTAGCTTATCGGATACGCAGTATTTT.